This T cell receptor beta chain was captured by sequencing in a study of CD8+ T cells in alopecia areata. Alopecia areata patients gave lesional scalp punch biopsies and peripheral blood samples. A FACSAria was used to sort CD4+ and CD8+ T cells. These cells came from PBMCs. Trimming took off 4 bases at V and 0 bases at J, with 7 bases between the two ends. Germline V gene sequence: CDR1 SQVTM, CDR2 ANQGSEA. CDR3 length: 12 residues. Comment on this clone: The sample holds other DNA sequences that translate to the same CDR3.

Extracted RNA was reverse transcribed, and the resulting cDNA served as sequencing template. Here immunoSEQ multiplex PCR was the method, and the copy in TCRdb shows in-frame clones only, minus some. The data hold some 120,000 clones, with around 50% observed a single time. What was sequenced was NKG2D-low CD8+ T cells sorted from blood. The source is a human donor with alopecia areata. The V and J genes are TRBV29-1 and TRBJ2-7; D might be TRBD1 or TRBD2, each matching 5 bases. Here the CDR3 reads CSVGGTSYEQYF. The CDR3 DNA reads TGCAGCGTTGGAGGGACCTCCTACGAGCAGTACTTC.